This T cell receptor beta chain was recovered during a study of T cell responses to AZD1222 COVID-19 vaccine. The study's findings and limits: In all cases, repertoires were sampled only after the peak T cell response.

Turning to this clone: As yet, its antigen is unknown.

The study pooled second doses at about 4 or about 12 weeks. Sequencing was performed with immunoSEQ multiplex PCR; in TCRdb, only in-frame clones are kept and a portion is missing. Of about 64,000 clones listed, around 80% are singletons. This CDR3 is 13 amino acids long. The germline V gene encodes CDR1 SNHLY and CDR2 FYNNEI. V shed 10 bases and J shed 3 bases, with 12 bases lying between them. The sample in question was peripheral blood, obtained 28 days after the second AZD1222 dose. This chain connects TRBV2 to TRBJ1-4, with D possibly matching TRBD1 (5 bases). This receptor was obtained from an adult who received the AZD1222 COVID-19 vaccine. Written as DNA, the CDR3 is TGTGCCACCAACAGGATGGCTAATGAAAAACTGTTTTTT. Amino acid sequence: CATNRMANEKLFF.